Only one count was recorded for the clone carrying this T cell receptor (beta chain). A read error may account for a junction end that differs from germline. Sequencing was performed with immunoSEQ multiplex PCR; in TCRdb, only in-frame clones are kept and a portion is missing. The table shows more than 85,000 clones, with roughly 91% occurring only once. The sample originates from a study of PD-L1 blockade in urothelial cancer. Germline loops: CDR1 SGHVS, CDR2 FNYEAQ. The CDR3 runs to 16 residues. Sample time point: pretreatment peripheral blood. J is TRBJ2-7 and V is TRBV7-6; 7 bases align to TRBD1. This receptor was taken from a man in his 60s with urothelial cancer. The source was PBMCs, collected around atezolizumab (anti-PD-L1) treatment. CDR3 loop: CASRLDPGTAPYEQYF. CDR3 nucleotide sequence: TGTGCCAGCAGGTTAGATCCTGGGACAGCTCCCTACGAGCAGTACTTC. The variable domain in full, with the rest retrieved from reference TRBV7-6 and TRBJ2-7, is GAGVSQSPRYKVTKRGQDVALRCDPISGHVSLYWYRQALGQGPEFLTYFNYEAQQDKSGLPNDRFSAERPEGSISTLTIQRTEQRDSAMYRCASRLDPGTAPYEQYFGPGTRLTVT.